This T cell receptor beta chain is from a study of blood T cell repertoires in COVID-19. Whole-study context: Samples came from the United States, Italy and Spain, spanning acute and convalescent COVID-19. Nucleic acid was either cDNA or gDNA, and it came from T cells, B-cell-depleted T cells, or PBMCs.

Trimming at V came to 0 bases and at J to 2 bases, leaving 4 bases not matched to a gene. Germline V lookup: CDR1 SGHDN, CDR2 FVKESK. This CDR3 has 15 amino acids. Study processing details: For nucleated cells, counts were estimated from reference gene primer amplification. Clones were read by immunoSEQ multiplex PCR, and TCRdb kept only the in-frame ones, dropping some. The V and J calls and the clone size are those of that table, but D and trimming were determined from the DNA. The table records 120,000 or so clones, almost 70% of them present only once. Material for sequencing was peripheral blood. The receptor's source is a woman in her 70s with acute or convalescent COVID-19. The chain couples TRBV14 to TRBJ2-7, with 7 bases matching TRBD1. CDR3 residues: CASSQDPTGTYEQYF. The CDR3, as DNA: TGTGCCAGCAGCCAAGACCCGACAGGGACCTACGAGCAGTACTTC.